This T cell receptor (beta chain) stems from a study of control samples from healthy donors and cancer patients. Some clones are missing from TCRdb's copy, which holds only in-frame ones; the method was immunoSEQ multiplex PCR. Of approximately 150,000 clones listed, 94% are singletons. The germline V and J ends were trimmed by 7 bases and 6 bases, with 20 bases remaining between them. In germline, CDR1 is SGHRS, CDR2 YFSETQ. This CDR3 is built from 14 residues. The sequence derives from a woman between 18 and 29 years old in good health. Sequenced: blood. This chain links TRBV5-1 with TRBJ2-7, with D perhaps being TRBD1 or TRBD2 (5 bases each). The CDR3 coding sequence is TGCGCCAGCGGGGCCGGGACCCCCTCTCCCGAGCAGTACTTC. Protein sequence: CASGAGTPSPEQYF. Combining the CDR3 with reference TRBV5-1 and TRBJ2-7 gives the whole variable domain KAGVTQTPRYLIKTRGQQVTLSCSPISGHRSVSWYQQTPGQGLQFLFEYFSETQRNKGNFPGRFSGRQFSNSRSEMNVSTLELGDSALYLCASGAGTPSPEQYFGPGTRLTVT.